This T cell receptor beta chain was documented in a study of blood T cell repertoires in COVID-19. Study-wide background: Nucleic acid was either cDNA or gDNA, and it came from T cells, B-cell-depleted T cells, or PBMCs.

The length of the CDR3 is 15 residues. Germline CDR1 WNHNN, CDR2 SYGVQD (reference sequence). V shed 8 bases and J 9 bases; nucleotides not matched to a gene: 13. The authors' processing: Amplifying reference gene primers gave estimates of nucleated cell counts. TCRdb keeps only in-frame clones here, not all; method: immunoSEQ multiplex PCR. V, J and clone size are those of that table, while D and trimming were read from the DNA. The sample contains about 200,000 clones, around nine tenths of which appear only once. The V call is TRBV10-1, the J call TRBJ2-1; 10 bases map to TRBD2. Sequenced: peripheral blood. The sequence was obtained from a man aged 60-69 years who had recovered from COVID-19. CDR3 protein: CASSTPLAGAGEQFF. CDR3 nucleotide sequence: TGCGCCAGCTCTACCCCTCTAGCGGGAGCGGGTGAGCAGTTCTTC.